Shown below are 16 T cell receptor beta chains from a single sample sequenced in a study of blood T cells in healthy people across ages. Primed by a sample-barcoded 5' primer and a J-beta primer mix, a second PCR proceeded for about 7 to 12 cycles. TCRdb passed the 5' RACE reads through MiXCR, listing each CDR3 protein once. The sample lists about 720,000 distinct CDR3 sequences; around 25% were seen once. The data also belong to a second study, concerning T cells of mothers and their children.

The specimen sequenced was blood. The source of these receptors is a boy under 18 in good health.

This clonotype was detected many times. V usage is TRBV11-2 and J usage is TRBJ1-1; D possibly corresponds to TRBD1 (5 bases). Trimming cost V 2 bases and J 4 bases, with 17 bases left between them. This CDR3 is 16 amino acids long. Germline V gene data show CDR1 as SGHAT and CDR2 as FQNNGV. The CDR3 spells CASSLIIGRVGTEAFF. The CDR3 coding sequence is TGTGCCAGCAGCTTAATTATCGGCAGGGTGGGCACTGAAGCTTTCTTT.

This clonotype was found a few times. The chain uses TRBV7-9 and TRBJ1-6; the D gene is possibly TRBD1 (5 bases). Germline CDR1 SEHNR, CDR2 FQNEAQ (reference sequence). The CDR3 extends over 14 amino acids. The germline V and J ends were trimmed by 3 bases and 7 bases, with 10 bases remaining between them. CDR3 protein: CASSFQGGNSPLHF. In DNA form, the CDR3 reads TGTGCCAGCAGCTTTCAGGGTGGCAATTCACCCCTCCACTTT.

The V and J genes are TRBV5-5 and TRBJ2-7, with a tentative D call TRBD1 (6 bases). Trimming cost V 0 bases and J 1 base, with 14 bases left between them. CDR1 is SGHKS and CDR2 is YYEKEE in the germline V gene (reference sequence). The CDR3 is 16 residues long. Written as DNA, the CDR3 is TGTGCCAGCAGCTTGGCACAGAAGGGGGTGTCCTACGAGCAGTACTTC. It codes for CASSLAQKGVSYEQYF. The full variable domain, in which reference TRBV5-5 and TRBJ2-7 provide the parts outside the CDR3, is DAGVTQSPTHLIKTRGQQVTLRCSPISGHKSVSWYQQVLGQGPQFIFQYYEKEERGRGNFPDRFSARQFPNYSSELNVNALLLGDSALYLCASSLAQKGVSYEQYFGPGTRLTVT.

The J gene is TRBJ1-4, the V gene TRBV12-3 or TRBV12-4, with D possibly TRBD1 on 5 matching bases. The CDR3 runs to 14 residues. The germline V and J ends were trimmed by 5 bases and 3 bases, with 10 bases remaining between them. CDR3 DNA: TGTGCCAGCAGTCAAAGGGGATCTAATGAAAAACTGTTTTTT. It is translated as CASSQRGSNEKLFF.

The gene calls are TRBV12-3 or TRBV12-4 and TRBJ1-2, with D unresolved. CDR3 length equals 14 residues. The V end was cut by 5 bases, the J end by 0 bases, with 10 bases between. This CDR3 reads CASSLPDSNYGYTF. CDR3 coding DNA: TGTGCCAGCAGTCTACCCGATTCTAACTATGGCTACACCTTC.

V is TRBV28 and J is TRBJ2-1; 7 bases match TRBD1. The germline V gene has CDR1 MDHEN and CDR2 SYDVKM. The CDR3 loop spans 15 amino acids. V trimming: 10 bases; J trimming: 0 bases; junction bases outside the gene matches: 9. In nucleotides, the CDR3 is TGTGCCATAGGACCGGGACAGCCCTCCTACAATGAGCAGTTCTTC. It specifies CAIGPGQPSYNEQFF.

This clonotype was observed a handful of times. The V and J genes are TRBV5-1 and TRBJ2-3, with TRBD1 matching 8 bases. Trimming cost V 6 bases and J 2 bases; bases outside gene matches: 5. From germline, CDR1 is SGHRS and CDR2 YFSETQ. This CDR3 region has 14 residues. Here the CDR3 DNA reads TGCGCCAGCAAAGGGACAGGAGACACAGATACGCAGTATTTT. Residues: CASKGTGDTDTQYF.

This clonotype was observed a single time. This sequence joins TRBV7-6 and TRBJ1-2, with D unclear. The CDR3 totals 15 residues. Germline V gene data show CDR1 as SGHVS and CDR2 as FNYEAQ. V shed 1 base and J shed 5 bases, with 14 bases lying between them. CDR3 sequence reads: CASSLVRGPGYGYTF. The CDR3 DNA reads TGTGCCAGCAGCTTAGTGAGAGGTCCCGGGTATGGCTACACCTTC.

The V call is TRBV20-1, the J call TRBJ1-5, with D possibly being TRBD1 (5 bases). V was cut by 3 bases and J by 7 bases, with 22 bases left in between. Germline V gene sequence: CDR1 DFQATT, CDR2 SNEGSKA (reference sequence). This CDR3 region has 16 residues. The CDR3 loop reads CSASLPEGTVRQPQHF. The CDR3 DNA follows: TGCAGTGCTAGCCTTCCGGAGGGGACGGTACGGCAGCCCCAGCATTTT.

This chain links TRBV12-3 or TRBV12-4 with TRBJ2-5, with 12 nucleotides matching TRBD1. The J call is uncertain, as TRBJ2-7 better fits the DNA end. The CDR3 is 13 amino acids. The CDR3 sequence is CASRGQGASEQYF. For the CDR3, the DNA is TGTGCCAGCAGGGGACAGGGGGCCAGCGAGCAGTACTTC.

This clonotype was counted only a few times. V usage is TRBV28 and J usage is TRBJ2-1; possibly TRBD2 for D (5 bases). The CDR3 is 18 residues long. Per the germline V gene, CDR1 is MDHEN and CDR2 is SYDVKM. Trimming stripped 6 bases from V and 0 bases from J, with 21 bases between. CDR3 region: CASSRTLRWETSYNEQFF. CDR3 sequence (DNA): TGTGCCAGCAGCCGTACCCTCAGGTGGGAGACCTCCTACAATGAGCAGTTCTTC.

This clonotype was seen a few times. The chain recombines TRBV7-2 with TRBJ2-1, with D tentatively TRBD2 (5 bases). With 1 base removed from V and 0 bases from J, the gap between germline ends came to 7 bases. The CDR3 has 15 residues. Germline CDR1 SGHTA, CDR2 FQGNSA. CDR3 sequence reads: CASSLGRVSYNEQFF. The CDR3 coding sequence is TGTGCCAGCAGCTTAGGGCGGGTCTCCTACAATGAGCAGTTCTTC.

This clonotype occurred many times. The chain carries TRBV7-6 and TRBJ2-5, with D unresolved. Matching the DNA end better, TRBJ2-1 makes the J call doubtful. The CDR3 runs to 13 residues. Germline CDR1 reads SGHVS; CDR2 reads FNYEAQ. The CDR3 is CASSLATYNEQFF. The CDR3 DNA is TGTGCCAGCAGCTTAGCGACCTACAATGAGCAGTTCTTC.

There are a few counts of this clonotype. J is TRBJ1-1 and V is TRBV29-1; 11 nucleotides match TRBD1. V was clipped by 7 bases and J by 5 bases; unmatched bases: 6. In germline, CDR1 is SQVTM, CDR2 ANQGSEA. The CDR3 sequence is 13 residues long. CDR3 in amino acids: CSAAGTGGTEAFF. The CDR3 nucleotides are TGCAGCGCAGCCGGGACAGGGGGGACTGAAGCTTTCTTT. Full variable domain (rest looked up from reference TRBV29-1 and TRBJ1-1): SAVISQKPSRDICQRGTSLTIQCQVDSQVTMMFWYRQQPGQSLTLIATANQGSEATYESGFVIDKFPISRPNLTFSTLTVSNMSPEDSSIYLCSAAGTGGTEAFFGQGTRLTVV.

This clonotype was counted between two and nine times. This rearrangement joins TRBV29-1 to TRBJ2-3, with TRBD2 matching over 7 bases. The germline V gene encodes CDR1 SQVTM and CDR2 ANQGSEA. The CDR3 covers 18 residues. With V trimmed by 0 bases and J by 4 bases, 16 bases remained unmatched. CDR3 sequence: CSVEEGVLRREAADTQYF. CDR3 DNA: TGCAGCGTTGAAGAGGGAGTTTTGCGCCGGGAGGCCGCAGATACGCAGTATTTT.

This clonotype occurred a few times. The rearrangement uses TRBV5-1 and TRBJ1-1; D perhaps matches TRBD1 (6 bases). The CDR3 is 14 amino acids. The germline gives CDR1 SGHRS, CDR2 YFSETQ. V gave up 4 bases and J gave up 1 base, with 11 bases separating them. For the CDR3, the DNA is TGCGCCAGCAGCAAACTAGGGGGGAACACTGAAGCTTTCTTT. Translating it yields CASSKLGGNTEAFF. The full variable domain, its missing parts supplied by reference TRBV5-1 and TRBJ1-1, is KAGVTQTPRYLIKTRGQQVTLSCSPISGHRSVSWYQQTPGQGLQFLFEYFSETQRNKGNFPGRFSGRQFSNSRSEMNVSTLELGDSALYLCASSKLGGNTEAFFGQGTRLTVV.